A single sample gave rise to the 5 T cell receptor beta chains below, sequenced in a study of technical replicates of blood from a handful of donors. TCRdb's table, derived via immunoSEQ multiplex PCR, lists solely in-frame clones and lacks some. The sample yields tens of thousands of clones, around 93% seen once. The source material was T cells isolated from PBMCs. These receptors all come from a human donor in good health.

This chain links TRBV20-1 with TRBJ2-1; the D gene is possibly TRBD2 (6 bases). The ends were cut back, 7 bases at V and 3 bases at J, with 7 bases in the middle. In germline, CDR1 is DFQATT, CDR2 SNEGSKA (reference sequence). This CDR3 region has 11 residues. The CDR3 region is CSEEGYNEQFF. In DNA, the CDR3 is TGCAGTGAGGAGGGCTACAATGAGCAGTTCTTC.

The chain has TRBV19 and TRBJ2-7; TRBD1 aligns across 10 bases. The germline V gene has CDR1 LNHDA and CDR2 SQIVND (reference sequence). The CDR3 spans 13 residues. Germline trimming cut 5 bases from V and 4 bases from J; bases unmatched to any gene: 2. In nucleotides, the CDR3 is TGTGCCAGTAGTGCGGGACAGGGGTACGAGCAGTACTTC. Protein: CASSAGQGYEQYF.

The chain combines TRBV5-1 with TRBJ2-1; D not resolved. The CDR3 runs 12 residues. The V and J ends lost 0 bases and 9 bases respectively, with 7 bases between them. CDR1 SGHRS and CDR2 YFSETQ come from the germline V gene. CDR3 residues: CASSLEAGEQFF. The CDR3 coding sequence is TGCGCCAGCAGCTTGGAAGCTGGTGAGCAGTTCTTC.

The CDR3 DNA reads TGTGCCAGCAGTCCCTACCAGGGGACAGGGCGGGAGGGCTACACCTTC. Translation: CASSPYQGTGREGYTF. The rearrangement joins TRBV27 to TRBJ1-2; the match to TRBD1 covers 9 bases. Germline assignment: CDR1 MNHEY and CDR2 SMNVEV (reference sequence). V shed 5 bases, J shed 8 bases, and the junction held 15 bases outside the gene matches. CDR3 length: 16 amino acids.

V and J are TRBV13 and TRBJ2-3, with 11 bases that match TRBD2. Germline CDR1 PRHDT, CDR2 FYEKMQ (reference sequence). V was clipped by 4 bases and J by 0 bases; unmatched bases: 3. The CDR3 has 16 residues. For the CDR3, the DNA is TGTGCCAGCAGCTCTGTAGCGGGGGGGAGCACAGATACGCAGTATTTT. Its protein is CASSSVAGGSTDTQYF.